The 27 T cell receptor beta chains below come from one sample, sequenced in a study of blood T cell repertoires in COVID-19. The method was immunoSEQ multiplex PCR; TCRdb's version includes in-frame clones alone and lacks a portion of them. The sample carries roughly 150,000 clones, approximately 92% recorded once. Source material: peripheral blood. The receptor source for this set is a woman aged 40 to 50 with acute or convalescent COVID-19.

This chain uses TRBV9 with TRBJ2-2; 11 bases agree with TRBD1. Trimming at V came to 3 bases and at J to 0 bases, leaving 4 bases not matched to a gene. Germline assignment: CDR1 SGDLS and CDR2 YYNGEE. This CDR3 is built from 17 residues. For the CDR3, the DNA is TGTGCCAGCAGCGGAGAGGGACAGGGGGCGAACACCGGGGAGCTGTTTTTT. Residues: CASSGEGQGANTGELFF.

The chain joins TRBV7-2 to TRBJ1-2; D is possibly TRBD1 (5 bases). CDR3 size: 14 residues. The V end was cut by 0 bases, the J end by 0 bases, with 5 bases between. The germline V gene has CDR1 SGHTA and CDR2 FQGNSA. CDR3 bases: TGTGCCAGCAGCTTAGCACAGGCTAACTATGGCTACACCTTC. It yields the protein CASSLAQANYGYTF.

This chain connects TRBV19 to TRBJ2-2; 7 nucleotides match TRBD1. The V and J ends lost 4 bases and 4 bases, in that order; junction bases with no gene match: 6. Germline CDR1 reads LNHDA; CDR2 reads SQIVND (reference sequence). This CDR3 is 15 amino acids long. CDR3 sequence reads: CASSRQGDGTGELFF. CDR3 coding DNA: TGTGCCAGTAGTAGACAGGGTGATGGCACCGGGGAGCTGTTTTTT.

This clone was found once. The V and J genes are TRBV28 and TRBJ2-3; 7 bases are a match to TRBD1. The CDR3 is made up of 14 amino acids. Germline V gene lookup returns CDR1 MDHEN and CDR2 SYDVKM. With V trimmed by 8 bases and J by 0 bases, 5 bases remained unmatched. The CDR3 sequence: CASDRVLSTDTQYF. In DNA, the CDR3 is TGTGCCAGCGACAGGGTTCTTAGCACAGATACGCAGTATTTT.

The chain is built from TRBV10-1 and TRBJ2-3, with 11 bases fitting TRBD2. V lost 2 bases and J lost 6; bases outside the gene matches: 4. This CDR3 is 15 amino acids long. The germline gives CDR1 WNHNN, CDR2 SYGVQD (reference sequence). CDR3 DNA: TGCGCCAGCAGTGAGACTAGCGGGGGATACGATACGCAGTATTTT. It is translated as CASSETSGGYDTQYF.

The chain employs TRBV28 and TRBJ2-4; D might be TRBD1 (6 bases). V shed 7 bases and J shed 0 bases, with 16 bases lying between them. CDR1 and CDR2 (germline): MDHEN, SYDVKM. The CDR3 loop spans 16 amino acids. The CDR3 spells CASTEGQGLAKNIQYF. In nucleotides, the CDR3 is TGTGCCAGCACCGAAGGGCAGGGGTTAGCCAAAAACATTCAGTACTTC.

V gene TRBV5-6 combines with J gene TRBJ1-4; 9 bases align to TRBD1. V shed 4 bases and J 5 bases; nucleotides not matched to a gene: 6. This CDR3 contains 15 residues. Germline V CDR1 and CDR2: SGHDT, YYEEEE. Here the CDR3 DNA reads TGTGCCAGCAGCCCGAGGACAGGGGTGAATGAAAAACTGTTTTTT. Translating it yields CASSPRTGVNEKLFF.

The rearrangement links TRBV7-9 to TRBJ1-1; D is unresolved. The CDR3 runs to 12 residues. Germline CDR1 and CDR2: SEHNR and FQNEAQ (reference sequence). V was pared by 5 bases and J by 10 bases, with 14 bases between. The CDR3: CASSPGGLGAFF. CDR3 nucleotides: TGTGCCAGCAGCCCCGGAGGACTAGGAGCTTTCTTT.

This clone was observed once. V usage is TRBV12-5 and J usage is TRBJ2-3; 7 bases line up with TRBD1. Germline CDR1 reads LGHNT; CDR2 reads FRNRAP. This CDR3 region has 20 residues. J was trimmed by 0 bases and V by 0 bases; bases with no gene match: 15. In DNA form, the CDR3 reads TGTGCTAGTGGTTTGGTAACGCGGCTGATGTCGGGACAGAGCACAGATACGCAGTATTTT. Translated, it gives CASGLVTRLMSGQSTDTQYF.

This chain connects TRBV3-1 (or the pseudogene TRBV3-2) to TRBJ1-3, with a weak D call TRBD1 (6 bases). Germline CDR1 is LGHDT and CDR2 is YNNKEL (reference sequence). The V end was cut by 4 bases, the J end by 0 bases, with 16 bases between. This CDR3 is built from 17 residues. CDR3 protein: CASSPLATGSSGNTIYF. CDR3 nucleotides: TGTGCCAGCAGCCCCCTTGCTACAGGGAGCTCTGGAAACACCATATATTTT.

The V call is TRBV28, the J call TRBJ2-7, with D maybe TRBD1 (6 bases). Germline CDR1 and CDR2: MDHEN and SYDVKM. The V gene lost 6 bases and the J gene lost 6 bases, with 24 bases spanning the gap. This CDR3 is 16 amino acids long. The DNA for the CDR3 is TGTGCCAGCAGAACCATCGAAAGGAACAGGGTCGTCGAGCAGTACTTC. Translated, it gives CASRTIERNRVVEQYF. The full variable domain, completed using reference TRBV28 and TRBJ2-7, is DVKVTQSSRYLVKRTGEKVFLECVQDMDHENMFWYRQDPGLGLRLIYFSYDVKMKEKGDIPEGYSVSREKKERFSLILESASTNQTSMYLCASRTIERNRVVEQYFGPGTRLTVT.

Regarding this clone: No conserved phenylalanine or tryptophan ends this CDR3, so it is likely a read error. Because the CDR3's place on the DNA is in doubt, the DNA is left out and the CDR3 is given as listed by TCRdb. The chain joins TRBV7-3 to TRBJ1-2. Germline assignment: CDR1 SGHTA and CDR2 FQGTGA. The CDR3 is 13 residues long, ends included. The CDR3 spells CASSLTALLPRRL.

This chain connects TRBV6-5 to TRBJ1-5, with 8 bases lining up with TRBD1. The CDR3 has 15 residues. From germline, CDR1 is MNHEY and CDR2 SVGAGI. V dropped 6 bases and J dropped 5; count of bases not matched to a gene: 9. The CDR3 loop reads CASSDGTGGYQPQHF. The CDR3, as DNA: TGTGCCAGCAGCGACGGGACAGGCGGCTATCAGCCCCAGCATTTT.

This clone has more than one count but fewer than ten. The CDR3 here is CASSLEAGGMNEQYF. The CDR3 DNA follows: TGCGCCAGCAGCTTGGAGGCGGGAGGGATGAACGAGCAGTACTTC. The V and J genes are TRBV5-1 and TRBJ2-7; TRBD2 aligns across 9 bases. The CDR3 loop spans 15 amino acids. Germline V lookup: CDR1 SGHRS, CDR2 YFSETQ. J gave up 5 bases and V 0 bases, and 6 bases lay outside the gene matches.

This clone occurred a few times. This chain uses TRBV25-1 with TRBJ1-5; tentative D call: TRBD1 (5 bases). The CDR3 is 16 amino acids. Trimming stripped 2 bases from V and 5 bases from J, with 16 bases between. Germline CDR1 MGHDK, CDR2 SYGVNS. The CDR3 region has the DNA TGTGCCAGCAGTGAACGGATAAAGACAGAGCATCAGCCCCAGCATTTT. It yields the protein CASSERIKTEHQPQHF.

The chain couples TRBV5-1 to TRBJ1-1, with 8 bases that match TRBD1. The length of the CDR3 is 16 residues. Germline CDR1 is SGHRS and CDR2 is YFSETQ. J lost 1 base, V lost 5 bases, and 10 bases had no gene match. The CDR3 bases are TGCGCCAGCAGAAAGACAGGGGAAACTTGGAACACTGAAGCTTTCTTT. The encoded protein is CASRKTGETWNTEAFF.

This sequence joins TRBV29-1 and TRBJ2-7; 9 nucleotides line up with TRBD1. The germline V gene has CDR1 SQVTM and CDR2 ANQGSEA. V shed 0 bases, J shed 4 bases, and the junction held 4 bases outside the gene matches. CDR3 length equals 14 residues. The DNA of the CDR3 is TGCAGCGTTGAAGATCCGGGACAGGGTTACGAGCAGTACTTC. This translates into CSVEDPGQGYEQYF.

V gene TRBV4-1 combines with J gene TRBJ1-5, with TRBD1 matching 7 bases. This CDR3 has 14 residues. Germline CDR1 MGHRA, CDR2 YSYEKL. The J segment lost 2 bases and the V segment lost 4 bases, leaving 2 bases of the junction unmatched. The CDR3: CASSRTGGNQPQHF. The DNA for the CDR3 is TGCGCCAGCAGCCGGACAGGAGGCAATCAGCCCCAGCATTTT.

V usage is TRBV12-3 or TRBV12-4 and J usage is TRBJ2-2, with D maybe TRBD2 (6 bases). The V and J ends lost 5 bases and 4 bases respectively, with 8 bases between them. CDR3 size: 13 residues. The CDR3: CASSTGGTGELFF. The CDR3 DNA is TGTGCCAGCAGTACCGGGGGCACCGGGGAGCTGTTTTTT.

In its sample, this clone was seen once. One end of the junction varies from germline; a read error may be responsible. The rearrangement joins TRBV19 to TRBJ1-1; 11 bases map to TRBD1. The CDR3 length is 14 residues. Germline V gene data show CDR1 as LNHDA and CDR2 as SQIVND (reference sequence). The CDR3 DNA sequence: TGTGCCGGTAGTGGACAGGGGGCGAGGACTGAAGCTTTCTTT. This gives the protein CAGSGQGARTEAFF.

The chain links TRBV7-2 to TRBJ2-1; TRBD2 matches 8 bases. The CDR3 covers 16 residues. Germline lookup yields CDR1 SGHTA and CDR2 FQGNSA. Germline trimming cut 1 base from V and 4 bases from J; bases unmatched to any gene: 6. The DNA of the CDR3 is TGTGCCAGCAGCTTAGGCGGGGGACTAGAATACAATGAGCAGTTCTTC. Translation gives CASSLGGGLEYNEQFF. Filled out from reference TRBV7-2 and TRBJ2-1, the complete variable domain reads GAGVSQSPSNKVTEKGKDVELRCDPISGHTALYWYRQSLGQGLEFLIYFQGNSAPDKSGLPSDRFSAERTGGSVSTLTIQRTQQEDSAVYLCASSLGGGLEYNEQFFGPGTRLTVL.

The CDR3 nucleotides read TGTGCCACCTCCGGCCCCGGGACACTGGGAAACACCATATATTTT. It encodes CATSGPGTLGNTIYF. This chain connects TRBV15 to TRBJ1-3, with D possibly matching TRBD1 (6 bases). Germline V gives CDR1 LNHNV, CDR2 YYDKDF (reference sequence). The CDR3 is 15 residues long. With 8 bases removed from V and 4 bases from J, the gap between germline ends came to 18 bases. The whole variable domain, remainder taken from reference TRBV15 and TRBJ1-3, is DAMVIQNPRYQVTQFGKPVTLSCSQTLNHNVMYWYQQKSSQAPKLLFHYYDKDFNNEADTPDNFQSRRPNTSFCFLDIRSPGLGDTAMYLCATSGPGTLGNTIYFGEGSWLTVV.

The V gene is TRBV3-1 (or the pseudogene TRBV3-2), the J gene TRBJ2-2; D is undetermined. Germline V gene data show CDR1 as LGHDT and CDR2 as YNNKEL (reference sequence). CDR3 size: 19 residues. The ends were cut back, 4 bases at V and 5 bases at J, with 26 bases in the middle. The CDR3 sequence: CASSPDIWHGFVETGELFF. The CDR3 DNA is TGTGCCAGCAGCCCGGATATATGGCACGGGTTTGTAGAAACCGGGGAGCTGTTTTTT.

This clone was counted a single time. This chain joins TRBV7-2 and TRBJ2-7, with 10 bases identical to TRBD1. The V gene's germline CDR1 is SGHTA and CDR2 FQGNSA. J gave up 4 bases and V 3 bases, and 9 bases lay outside the gene matches. The CDR3 has 16 amino acids. The CDR3 nucleotides are TGTGCCAGCAGCTTCACTCCGGGACAGGGGCCGTACGAGCAGTACTTC. Translation: CASSFTPGQGPYEQYF.

Only one count was recorded for this clone. The V gene is TRBV4-1, the J gene TRBJ1-1; 8 nucleotides match TRBD1. In germline, CDR1 is MGHRA, CDR2 YSYEKL. With 3 bases clipped from V and 2 bases from J, the junction kept 5 bases outside the gene matches. The CDR3 consists of 15 residues. CDR3 residues: CASSHPGTGNTEAFF. The CDR3 DNA reads as TGCGCCAGCAGCCATCCCGGGACAGGAAACACTGAAGCTTTCTTT.

The V gene is TRBV24-1, the J gene TRBJ2-1; maybe TRBD1 (6 bases). Per germline, CDR1 KGHDR and CDR2 SFDVKD. The CDR3 runs to 14 residues. V was shortened by 7 bases and J by 2 bases, with 11 bases between the two germline ends. CDR3 in amino acids: CATSAGTPYNEQFF. Written as DNA, the CDR3 is TGTGCCACCAGCGCAGGGACACCCTACAATGAGCAGTTCTTC.

The rearrangement joins TRBV3-1 (or the pseudogene TRBV3-2) to TRBJ1-6; 7 bases agree with TRBD1. Per germline, CDR1 LGHDT and CDR2 YNNKEL (reference sequence). The CDR3 has 16 amino acids. V lost 1 base and J lost 7; bases outside the gene matches: 7. The CDR3 is CASSQVLPGGNSPLHF. The CDR3 coding sequence is TGTGCCAGCAGCCAAGTGTTGCCAGGGGGGAATTCACCCCTCCACTTT.